These 16 T cell receptor beta chains came from one sample sequenced in a study of Ad26.COV2.S vaccination and SARS-CoV-2 variants. Clones were read by immunoSEQ multiplex PCR, and TCRdb kept only the in-frame ones, dropping some. The repertoire consists of some 500,000 clones, with roughly 89% occurring once and the leading ten covering over 2%. Documented treatment: about 20 received Ad26.COV2.S at low or high dose, single or two shots; about 5 received placebo; per-sample allocation not given. The samples were gathered on day 63 after the first injection of vaccine or placebo. The input for sequencing was peripheral blood, taken in a trial of Ad26.COV2.S vaccine versus placebo. These receptors originate from a person between 18 and 65 years old who received the Ad26.COV2.S COVID-19 vaccine or a placebo.

The chain carries TRBV7-9 and TRBJ1-3; no definite D call. The germline CDR1 and CDR2 sequences are SEHNR and FQNEAQ (reference sequence). This CDR3 is 14 amino acids long. With 1 base removed from V and 4 bases from J, the gap between germline ends came to 8 bases. The CDR3 is CASSLVGNGNTIYF. The CDR3 DNA reads TGTGCCAGCAGCTTAGTGGGGAACGGAAACACCATATATTTT.

This clone was seen just once. V gene TRBV14 combines with J gene TRBJ2-5; D not resolved. V was pared by 1 base and J by 6 bases, with 21 bases between. Germline-derived CDR1 and CDR2 are SGHDN and FVKESK. This CDR3 spans 17 amino acids. CDR3: CASSQGYYGQVRKTQYF. The CDR3, as DNA: TGTGCCAGCAGCCAAGGGTACTACGGCCAGGTTAGGAAGACCCAGTACTTC. The variable domain in full, completed from reference TRBV14 and TRBJ2-5, reads EAGVTQFPSHSVIEKGQTVTLRCDPISGHDNLYWYRRVMGKEIKFLLHFVKESKQDESGMPNNRFLAERTGGTYSTLKVQPAELEDSGVYFCASSQGYYGQVRKTQYFGPGTRLLVL.

V and J are TRBV4-3 and TRBJ2-1; D call uncertain. The CDR3 consists of 14 residues. CDR1 and CDR2 from the germline V gene are LGHNA and YSLEER. V lost 0 bases, J lost 1 base, and 4 bases lay in between. The chain's CDR3 is CASSQDLSYNEQFF. The CDR3 nucleotides are TGCGCCAGCAGCCAAGACCTTTCCTACAATGAGCAGTTCTTC.

The V call is TRBV4-1, the J call TRBJ1-3, with D unresolved. The CDR3 consists of 17 residues. Germline-derived CDR1 and CDR2 are MGHRA and YSYEKL. Deletions cut 0 bases from V and 0 bases from J, with 12 bases between. The CDR3 is CASSQDSFSFSGNTIYF. The CDR3 nucleotides read TGCGCCAGCAGCCAAGACTCCTTTAGTTTCTCTGGAAACACCATATATTTT.

The chain uses TRBV6-4 and TRBJ2-7, with D possibly being TRBD1 (6 bases). Germline CDR1 reads MRHNA; CDR2 reads SNTAGT. This CDR3 has 13 residues. With 5 bases removed from V and 2 bases from J, the gap between germline ends came to 10 bases. CDR3 nucleotide sequence: TGTGCCAGCAGTTCCGAGGGGGCCTACGAGCAGTACTTC. Translated, it gives CASSSEGAYEQYF.

The rearrangement uses TRBV4-1 and TRBJ2-3; 9 bases align to TRBD2. The length of the CDR3 is 17 residues. The V gene end was trimmed by 0 bases and the J gene end by 4 bases; junction bases not matched to a gene: 8. From germline, CDR1 is MGHRA and CDR2 YSYEKL. CDR3 residues: CASSQDPLAGISDTQYF. The CDR3 DNA sequence: TGCGCCAGCAGCCAAGATCCGCTAGCGGGGATATCAGATACGCAGTATTTT.

This clone appeared once. The rearrangement uses TRBV6-5 and TRBJ2-7, with 11 nucleotides matching TRBD1. CDR3 length equals 14 residues. Germline V gene data show CDR1 as MNHEY and CDR2 as SVGAGI. V lost 5 bases to trimming and J lost 6 bases; unmatched junction nucleotides: 6. The CDR3: CASSPGQGGSEQYF. The CDR3 nucleotides read TGTGCCAGCAGTCCGGGACAGGGGGGTAGCGAGCAGTACTTC.

Points on this clone: The same CDR3 arises from other DNA sequences in this sample as well. The chain links TRBV5-1 to TRBJ2-5; 9 nucleotides align to TRBD1. This CDR3 has 13 residues. Germline CDR1 SGHRS, CDR2 YFSETQ. The ends lost 4 bases at V and 5 bases at J; junction bases unmatched: 3. CDR3 in amino acids: CASSRTGGETQYF. For the CDR3, the DNA is TGCGCCAGCAGCCGAACAGGGGGCGAGACCCAGTACTTC. Looking up the rest from reference TRBV5-1 and TRBJ2-5 gives the full variable domain: KAGVTQTPRYLIKTRGQQVTLSCSPISGHRSVSWYQQTPGQGLQFLFEYFSETQRNKGNFPGRFSGRQFSNSRSEMNVSTLELGDSALYLCASSRTGGETQYFGPGTRLLVL.

Only one count was recorded for this clone. The chain couples TRBV5-8 to TRBJ1-2; D gene uncertain. This CDR3 has 14 amino acids. Trimming removed 5 bases at V and 4 bases at J, with 15 bases between. Germline values: CDR1 SGHTS, CDR2 YDEGEE. The CDR3 sequence: CASRRRFILYGYTF. CDR3 coding DNA: TGTGCCAGCAGACGACGATTCATCCTCTATGGCTACACCTTC.

The chain is built from TRBV15 and TRBJ1-1; D not certain. The CDR3 length is 16 residues. V was shortened by 0 bases and J by 4 bases, with 15 bases between the two germline ends. In germline, CDR1 is LNHNV, CDR2 YYDKDF (reference sequence). CDR3 residues: CATSRDLPRKSTEAFF. Written as DNA, the CDR3 is TGTGCCACCAGCAGAGATCTGCCCCGTAAGTCCACTGAAGCTTTCTTT.

For the CDR3, the DNA is TGTGCCAGCAGCAGAGGTCGGACAGTCGGCTACACCTTC. It yields the protein CASSRGRTVGYTF. The V gene is TRBV21-1, the J gene TRBJ1-2; the table's D gene call, TRBD1, was not cross checked with the DNA. TRBV21-1 is listed as a pseudogene. The CDR3 is 13 residues long.

J is TRBJ2-7 and V is TRBV5-4; 11 bases line up with TRBD1. Germline assignment: CDR1 SGHNT and CDR2 YYREEE (reference sequence). J gave up 6 bases and V 3 bases, and 5 bases lay outside the gene matches. The CDR3 extends over 14 amino acids. The CDR3 is CASSSPGQGGEQYF. In DNA, the CDR3 is TGTGCCAGCAGCTCCCCGGGACAGGGGGGCGAGCAGTACTTC.

The chain links TRBV19 to TRBJ2-2, with no clear D. Deletions cut 4 bases from V and 0 bases from J, with 12 bases between. The CDR3 runs 16 residues. CDR1 is LNHDA, CDR2 SQIVND, per germline (reference sequence). Written as DNA, the CDR3 is TGTGCCAGTAGTAGTTGGGCCAGCCCGAACACCGGGGAGCTGTTTTTT. Its protein product is CASSSWASPNTGELFF. Looking up the rest from reference TRBV19 and TRBJ2-2 gives the full variable domain: DGGITQSPKYLFRKEGQNVTLSCEQNLNHDAMYWYRQDPGQGLRLIYYSQIVNDFQKGDIAEGYSVSREKKESFPLTVTSAQKNPTAFYLCASSSWASPNTGELFFGEGSRLTVL.

The V call is TRBV21-1, the J call TRBJ2-2; the D segment call TRBD1 is taken from the table without a DNA check. TRBV21-1 is flagged as a pseudogene. This CDR3 has 12 amino acids. CDR3 region: CAKKTGPGELFF. CDR3 nucleotide sequence: TGTGCCAAAAAAACAGGTCCCGGGGAGCTGTTTTTT.

The chain joins TRBV7-3 to TRBJ2-1; D is perhaps TRBD1 or TRBD2 (5 bases each). This CDR3 is built from 15 residues. Trimming cost V 5 bases and J 0 bases, with 11 bases left between them. The germline gives CDR1 SGHTA, CDR2 FQGTGA. CDR3 residues: CASSTQGASYNEQFF. The CDR3 DNA sequence: TGTGCCAGCAGCACCCAGGGAGCCTCCTACAATGAGCAGTTCTTC.

The rearrangement links TRBV6-2 or TRBV6-3 to TRBJ2-5; D not certain. Germline V gives CDR1 MNHEY, CDR2 SVGEGT. The CDR3 is 15 residues long. The V gene lost 2 bases and the J gene lost 7 bases, with 17 bases spanning the gap. The CDR3 here is CASSYNWLDLGTQYF. CDR3 in DNA: TGTGCCAGCAGTTACAACTGGCTAGACTTAGGGACCCAGTACTTC.